This T cell receptor (beta chain) was identified during a study of blood T cell repertoires in COVID-19. Study background: In each case, the material was cDNA or gDNA derived from T cells, B-cell-depleted T cells, or PBMCs.

Followed longitudinally, the Seattle patients had been enrolled during active infection. Under the authors' procedure: Amplification from reference gene primers served as the basis for estimated nucleated cell counts. The protocol was immunoSEQ multiplex PCR, while the TCRdb copy is restricted to in-frame clones and leaves out a portion. Clonal size and the V and J genes are those of that table, whereas D and trimming came from the DNA. The profile shows 70,000 to 90,000 clones, 75% to 90% of them singletons. Trimming pared 0 bases from V and 8 bases from J, leaving 7 bases between. Per the germline V gene, CDR1 is SGHTA and CDR2 is FQGTGA. This CDR3 has 12 amino acids. Only one count was recorded for this clone.

This chain uses TRBV7-3 with TRBJ1-1; weak D call: TRBD1 (5 bases). The receptor was isolated from a man aged 80 or over with COVID-19, enrolled during active disease. Sequencing was done on a sample of peripheral blood. The chain's CDR3 is CASSLTAGEAFF. As DNA, the CDR3 is TGTGCCAGCAGCTTAACGGCAGGGGAAGCTTTCTTT.